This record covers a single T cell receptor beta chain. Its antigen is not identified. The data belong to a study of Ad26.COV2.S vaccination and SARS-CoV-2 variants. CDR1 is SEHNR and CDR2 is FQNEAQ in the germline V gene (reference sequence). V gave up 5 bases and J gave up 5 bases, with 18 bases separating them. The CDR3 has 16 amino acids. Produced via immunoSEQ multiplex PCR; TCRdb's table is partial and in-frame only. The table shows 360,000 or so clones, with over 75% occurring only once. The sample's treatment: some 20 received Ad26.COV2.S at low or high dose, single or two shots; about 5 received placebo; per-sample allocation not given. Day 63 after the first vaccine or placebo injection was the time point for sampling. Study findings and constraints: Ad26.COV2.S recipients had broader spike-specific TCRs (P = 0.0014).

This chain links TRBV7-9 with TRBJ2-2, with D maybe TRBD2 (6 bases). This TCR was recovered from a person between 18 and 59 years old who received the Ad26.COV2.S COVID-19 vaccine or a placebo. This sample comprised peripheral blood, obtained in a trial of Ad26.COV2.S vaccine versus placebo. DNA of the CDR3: TGTGCCAGCAGCGACACGGGGGTCTGGCAGACCGGGGAGCTGTTTTTT. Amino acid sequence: CASSDTGVWQTGELFF.